The present T cell receptor (beta chain) was sequenced within a study of shared clonotypes between healthy human individuals. Terminally differentiated effector memory CD45RA+ cells were left out of the naive CD8 fraction, which was CD45RO-negative and positively selected for CCR7. Generated by immunoSEQ multiplex PCR, the TCRdb table keeps only in-frame clones and is missing some. Of about 600,000 clones in the sample, 95% to 96% were seen once. CDR1 is SGHAT, CDR2 FQNNGV, per germline. The V and J ends lost 4 bases and 1 base respectively, with 11 bases between them. CDR3 length: 14 residues. The receptor was isolated from a woman aged 25 to 39 in good health. The chain recombines TRBV11-2 with TRBJ2-7; a possible D gene is TRBD2 (6 bases). Sequenced input: naive CD8+ T cells sorted from blood. CDR3 loop: CASSYSAGSYEQYF. The CDR3 DNA sequence: TGTGCCAGCAGCTACTCCGCGGGGTCCTACGAGCAGTACTTC.